The 18 T cell receptor beta chains below were found in one sample sequenced in a study of cytomegalovirus exposure and HLA in healthy donors. A multiplex PCR was run with 60 Vbeta primers and 13 Jbeta primers. Data came from immunoSEQ multiplex PCR; TCRdb stores just in-frame clones and leaves some out. Seen here are around 99,000 clones, almost 75% observed once, and the top ten hold roughly 8%. Sequencing input: PBMCs. These receptors were taken from a man aged 40-50 years in good health and CMV-seronegative.

The rearrangement joins TRBV18 to TRBJ2-5; 9 bases fit TRBD2. Germline trimming cut 1 base from V and 5 bases from J; bases unmatched to any gene: 8. The germline V gene encodes CDR1 KGHSH and CDR2 LQKENI. The CDR3 covers 16 residues. The CDR3 DNA follows: TGTGCCAGCTCACCACTCCGGGGGACTAGCTTGGAGACCCAGTACTTC. Protein sequence: CASSPLRGTSLETQYF. Using reference TRBV18 and TRBJ2-5 for the parts outside the CDR3, the full variable domain is NAGVMQNPRHLVRRRGQEARLRCSPMKGHSHVYWYRQLPEEGLKFMVYLQKENIIDESGMPKERFSAEFPKEGPSILRIQQVVRGDSAAYFCASSPLRGTSLETQYFGPGTRLLVL.

V usage is TRBV7-3 and J usage is TRBJ2-1; 11 bases are a match to TRBD1. Germline lookup yields CDR1 SGHTA and CDR2 FQGTGA. This CDR3 is 16 amino acids long. Unmatched junction bases numbered 14, after V lost 5 bases and J lost 11 bases. This chain's CDR3 is CASSRGGTGGTMKQFF. The CDR3, as DNA: TGTGCCAGCAGCAGAGGCGGGACAGGGGGGACAATGAAGCAGTTCTTC.

This chain joins TRBV2 and TRBJ2-4; D might be TRBD2 (6 bases). The CDR3 extends over 15 amino acids. V was clipped by 6 bases and J by 11 bases, with 23 bases between them. Germline CDR1 and CDR2: SNHLY and FYNNEI. CDR3 in DNA: TGTGCCAGCAGCCCCGACGGGGGAGGAGGGGAGGTTCAGTACTTC. This gives the protein CASSPDGGGGEVQYF.

This chain connects TRBV6-5 to TRBJ2-7, with TRBD1 matching 12 bases. There are 13 residues in the CDR3. V trimming: 10 bases; J trimming: 0 bases; junction bases outside the gene matches: 1. Germline CDR1 is MNHEY and CDR2 is SVGAGI. The CDR3 DNA reads as TGTGCCACGGGACAGGGGGCCTCCTACGAGCAGTACTTC. This encodes CATGQGASYEQYF.

The J gene is TRBJ2-7, the V gene TRBV25-1, with D perhaps TRBD2 (7 bases). CDR3 length equals 15 residues. Deletions cut 3 bases from V and 2 bases from J, with 14 bases between. Germline assignment: CDR1 MGHDK and CDR2 SYGVNS. CDR3 coding DNA: TGTGCCAGCAGTGATCGGGCGGGGGCAACCTACGAGCAGTACTTC. Amino acid sequence: CASSDRAGATYEQYF.

The chain employs TRBV11-2 and TRBJ2-2; 8 bases align to TRBD1. The CDR3 spans 18 residues. Trimming cost V 5 bases and J 1 base; bases outside gene matches: 12. The germline V gene encodes CDR1 SGHAT and CDR2 FQNNGV. This CDR3 is CASSAFGQGRRNTGELFF. DNA for the CDR3: TGTGCCAGCAGCGCCTTTGGACAGGGCCGAAGGAACACCGGGGAGCTGTTTTTT.

This clone was detected a few times. The chain recombines TRBV28 with TRBJ1-6; D is ambiguous. There are 12 residues in the CDR3. Trimming pared 6 bases from V and 12 bases from J, leaving 12 bases between. The germline V gene has CDR1 MDHEN and CDR2 SYDVKM. CDR3 residues: CASSQQRGPLHF. CDR3 bases: TGTGCCAGCAGCCAACAGCGGGGACCCCTCCACTTT.

This chain uses TRBV5-6 with TRBJ2-7; 10 nucleotides match TRBD1. Germline values: CDR1 SGHDT, CDR2 YYEEEE. The CDR3 runs to 14 residues. V lost 4 bases and J lost 6; bases outside the gene matches: 7. CDR3 bases: TGTGCCAGCAGCGTGGGGGACAGGGGTTGCGAGCAGTACTTC. It specifies CASSVGDRGCEQYF.

This chain uses TRBV7-9 with TRBJ2-7; tentative D call: TRBD2 (5 bases). The V end was cut by 5 bases, the J end by 4 bases, with 9 bases between. CDR1 SEHNR and CDR2 FQNEAQ come from the germline V gene (reference sequence). The CDR3 covers 12 residues. CDR3 region: CASSVGAYEQYF. In DNA form, the CDR3 reads TGTGCCAGCAGCGTGGGAGCGTACGAGCAGTACTTC.

As DNA, the CDR3 is TGTGCCAGCAGCTCTGGGACAGTGTCAGATACGCAGTATTTT. Amino acids: CASSSGTVSDTQYF. The chain uses TRBV7-3 and TRBJ2-3, with TRBD1 matching 7 bases. The CDR3 covers 14 residues. CDR1 is SGHTA and CDR2 is FQGTGA in the germline V gene. V gave up 4 bases and J gave up 4 bases; unmatched junction bases: 5.

V is TRBV5-4 and J is TRBJ2-1; D possibly corresponds to TRBD2 (6 bases). V lost 4 bases to trimming and J lost 0 bases, with 14 bases between them. The germline gives CDR1 SGHNT, CDR2 YYREEE (reference sequence). The CDR3 covers 16 residues. The CDR3: CASSGGLSNSYNEQFF. In DNA form, the CDR3 reads TGTGCCAGCAGCGGCGGACTATCTAACTCCTACAATGAGCAGTTCTTC.

J is TRBJ1-1 and V is TRBV27, with D perhaps TRBD1 (5 bases). Germline-derived CDR1 and CDR2 are MNHEY and SMNVEV (reference sequence). The length of the CDR3 is 13 residues. V was trimmed by 2 bases and J by 7 bases, leaving 11 bases between them. CDR3 protein: CASSLGGAVEAFF. In nucleotides, the CDR3 is TGTGCCAGCAGTTTAGGAGGGGCCGTTGAAGCTTTCTTT.

This chain joins TRBV29-1 and TRBJ1-2; TRBD1 matches 9 bases. This CDR3 is 15 amino acids long. Germline V CDR1 and CDR2: SQVTM, ANQGSEA. The ends lost 3 bases at V and 3 bases at J; junction bases unmatched: 8. This chain's CDR3 is CSVELRDREDYGYTF. Written as DNA, the CDR3 is TGCAGCGTTGAGCTAAGGGACAGGGAGGACTATGGCTACACCTTC.

The rearrangement links TRBV27 to TRBJ1-3, with D tentatively TRBD1 (6 bases). The CDR3 totals 16 residues. In germline, CDR1 is MNHEY, CDR2 SMNVEV (reference sequence). The germline V and J ends were trimmed by 2 bases and 0 bases, with 11 bases remaining between them. CDR3: CASSLVGGSSGNTIYF. Written as DNA, the CDR3 is TGTGCCAGCAGTTTAGTAGGGGGATCCTCTGGAAACACCATATATTTT.

The chain carries TRBV10-3 and TRBJ2-2, with a tentative D call TRBD1 (6 bases). CDR1 ENHRY and CDR2 SYGVKD come from the germline V gene. V was pared by 4 bases and J by 2 bases, with 11 bases between. The CDR3 loop spans 15 amino acids. CDR3 in DNA: TGTGCCATCAGTGTCAGGACAGACAACACCGGGGAGCTGTTTTTT. Translating it yields CAISVRTDNTGELFF.

The CDR3 region is CASSDLSAGTYEQYF. The CDR3 bases are TGTGCCAGCAGCGACCTGTCAGCGGGAACCTACGAGCAGTACTTC. The chain uses TRBV7-9 and TRBJ2-7; TRBD2 agrees at 7 bases. V lost 5 bases and J lost 2; bases outside the gene matches: 9. Germline loops: CDR1 SEHNR, CDR2 FQNEAQ (reference sequence). CDR3 length equals 15 residues.

The rearrangement uses TRBV27 and TRBJ2-6; 8 bases agree with TRBD1. The CDR3 is made up of 15 amino acids. V shed 7 bases, J shed 2 bases, and the junction held 4 bases outside the gene matches. CDR1 and CDR2 (germline): MNHEY, SMNVEV (reference sequence). CDR3 region: CASTNRGAGANVLTF. CDR3 sequence (DNA): TGTGCCAGCACAAACAGGGGGGCTGGGGCCAACGTCCTGACTTTC.

The rearrangement joins TRBV27 to TRBJ2-7, with D maybe TRBD1 (6 bases). V lost 5 bases, J lost 7 bases, and 21 bases lay in between. CDR3 length: 15 amino acids. Germline V gene data show CDR1 as MNHEY and CDR2 as SMNVEV (reference sequence). Here the CDR3 reads CASSPLPRTEGEQYF. As DNA, the CDR3 is TGTGCCAGCAGTCCACTTCCCCGGACAGAAGGGGAGCAGTACTTC.